Listed below are T cell receptor beta chains from one sample, sequenced in a study of beta chain features in type 1 diabetes. Sequencing was performed with immunoSEQ multiplex PCR; in TCRdb, only in-frame clones are kept and a portion is missing. Seen here are around 170,000 clones, less than 9.5% observed once, and the top ten hold 2.3%. The source material was central memory CD4+ T cells from blood. All receptors come from a woman younger than 30 in good health. Each CDR3 is given with its conserved first and last residue. The D gene is left open where the match is weak. The size field is filled for only some rows; it gives once, few, many or a size class.

d_gene	v_gene	abundance	j_gene	CDR3aa	CDR3nt
NA	TRBV5-1	NA	TRBJ1-5	CASSQLGGDQPQHF	TGCGCCAGCAGTCAGCTGGGGGGGGATCAGCCCCAGCATTTT
NA	TRBV7-2	NA	TRBJ1-6	CASSSWEVSYNSPLHF	TGTGCCAGCTCTTCTTGGGAGGTGTCCTATAATTCACCCCTCCACTTT
NA	TRBV9	few	TRBJ1-2	CASSVLLGGYTF	TGTGCCAGCAGCGTACTTCTCGGTGGCTACACCTTC
TRBD2	TRBV6-5	NA	TRBJ2-1	CASSYSGLAEYNEQFF	TGTGCCAGCAGTTACTCGGGCCTAGCGGAATACAATGAGCAGTTCTTC
TRBD1	TRBV10-3	NA	TRBJ2-7	CAISEREAGQGDEQYF	TGTGCCATCAGTGAAAGAGAGGCGGGACAGGGGGACGAGCAGTACTTC
NA	TRBV18	NA	TRBJ1-1	CASSSYSGGLEAFF	TGTGCCAGCTCATCCTATTCGGGGGGGCTTGAAGCTTTCTTT
TRBD1	TRBV19	few	TRBJ1-5	CASSTRTGGNQPQHF	TGTGCCAGTAGTACCCGGACAGGAGGAAATCAGCCCCAGCATTTT
NA	TRBV30	few	TRBJ1-2	CAWGAEPHYGYTF	TGTGCCTGGGGCGCGGAGCCTCACTATGGCTACACCTTC
NA	TRBV30	few	TRBJ1-4	CARTPPGGGEKLFF	TGTGCCCGGACCCCGCCCGGGGGTGGCGAAAAACTGTTTTTT
TRBD1	TRBV5-1	few	TRBJ1-2	CASSAGQEGIYGYTF	TGCGCCAGCAGCGCAGGACAGGAGGGAATCTATGGCTACACCTTC
NA	TRBV6-6	few	TRBJ1-2	CASSYPGSGGYTF	TGTGCCAGCAGTTACCCGGGGAGTGGCGGCTACACCTTC
TRBD2	TRBV30	NA	TRBJ2-3	CARSAGGPLDTQYF	TGTGCCCGCTCAGCGGGAGGGCCATTAGATACGCAGTATTTT
NA	TRBV29-1	few	TRBJ2-2	CSAGPLTGTGELFF	TGCAGCGCCGGGCCCCTTACAGGGACCGGGGAGCTGTTTTTT
TRBD1	TRBV30	few	TRBJ1-4	CAGSAGTGAEKLFF	TGTGCCGGCTCGGCCGGGACAGGGGCTGAAAAACTGTTTTTT
TRBD1	TRBV6-5	many	TRBJ2-7	CASSYRGRDNEQYF	TGTGCCAGCAGTTACAGGGGGCGAGATAACGAGCAGTACTTC
TRBD1	TRBV30	NA	TRBJ1-5	CAWDTGGSRPQHF	TGTGCCTGGGACACAGGGGGTTCACGGCCCCAGCATTTT
TRBD2	TRBV7-2	few	TRBJ2-1	CASSRGLAGANEQFF	TGTGCCAGCAGCCGGGGACTAGCGGGGGCTAATGAGCAGTTCTTC
TRBD1	TRBV7-2	few	TRBJ1-1	CASSSRPTGVAFF	TGTGCCAGCAGCTCCCGCCCGACAGGGGTAGCTTTCTTT
NA	TRBV18	few	TRBJ1-3	CASSPPADSGNTIYF	TGTGCCAGCTCACCACCGGCAGACTCTGGAAACACCATATATTTT
NA	TRBV14	NA	TRBJ2-2	CASSLVTGVVGGELFF	TGTGCCAGCAGCCTAGTTACTGGAGTTGTAGGCGGGGAGCTGTTTTTT
NA	TRBV10-2	NA	TRBJ1-1	CASLQGWGMNTEAFF	TGCGCCAGCTTACAGGGTTGGGGAATGAACACTGAAGCTTTCTTT
NA	TRBV19	few	TRBJ1-2	CASSSEVYGYTF	TGTGCCAGTAGTTCGGAGGTCTATGGCTACACCTTC
TRBD1	TRBV2	few	TRBJ2-5	CASSADRGETQYF	TGTGCCAGCAGTGCGGACAGGGGTGAGACCCAGTACTTC
TRBD2	TRBV30	few	TRBJ2-5	CAWQRFSGDQETQYF	TGTGCCTGGCAAAGGTTTAGCGGGGACCAAGAGACCCAGTACTTC
NA	TRBV18	few	TRBJ2-5	CASSPLSAGETQYF	TGTGCCAGCTCACCCCTGTCGGCGGGGGAGACCCAGTACTTC
TRBD1	TRBV29-1	NA	TRBJ1-5	CSVAQSGQKGQPQHF	TGCAGCGTGGCCCAGTCGGGACAGAAGGGACAGCCCCAGCATTTT
NA	TRBV4-1	few	TRBJ1-2	CASSREGANYGYTF	TGCGCCAGCAGCCGAGAGGGAGCTAACTATGGCTACACCTTC
NA	TRBV18	few	TRBJ2-1	CASSRGQTTYNEQFF	TGTGCCAGCTCCCGCGGACAGACAACCTACAATGAGCAGTTCTTC
NA	TRBV10-3	few	TRBJ2-7	CALSVAGEDEQYF	TGTGCCCTCTCGGTAGCAGGGGAAGACGAGCAGTACTTC
NA	TRBV6-1	few	TRBJ2-7	CASSEYNNLSYEQYF	TGTGCCAGCAGTGAGTATAACAACCTCTCCTACGAGCAGTACTTC
TRBD1	TRBV27	NA	TRBJ1-6	CASSAGTGDNSPLHF	TGTGCCAGCAGTGCCGGGACAGGGGATAATTCACCCCTCCACTTT
TRBD2	TRBV4-3	once	TRBJ2-1	CASSQEGTSGGEQFF	TGCGCCAGCAGCCAAGAGGGGACTAGCGGGGGTGAGCAGTTCTTC
NA	TRBV30	few	TRBJ1-3	CAWKSPGFETGNTIYF	TGTGCCTGGAAATCCCCAGGGTTCGAAACTGGAAACACCATATATTTT
NA	TRBV6-5	NA	TRBJ1-4	CASSSGGASNEKLFF	TGTGCCAGCAGTTCGGGAGGGGCCAGTAATGAAAAACTGTTTTTT
NA	TRBV6-1	few	TRBJ1-6	CASSESWQIDSPLHF	TGTGCCAGCAGTGAGTCCTGGCAGATCGATTCACCCCTCCACTTT
TRBD1	TRBV19	many	TRBJ2-6	CASGQGAGGANVLTF	TGTGCCAGTGGACAGGGGGCGGGTGGGGCCAACGTCCTGACTTTC
TRBD1	TRBV10-3	NA	TRBJ2-7	CAISEQGGYEQYF	TGTGCCATCAGTGAACAGGGGGGATACGAGCAGTACTTC
TRBD2	TRBV19	NA	TRBJ2-5	CASSGLAGIETQYF	TGTGCCAGTAGTGGGCTAGCGGGAATCGAGACCCAGTACTTC
NA	TRBV5-1	many	TRBJ2-3	CASSLAGHSTDTQYF	TGCGCCAGCAGCTTGGCCGGTCATAGCACAGATACGCAGTATTTT
TRBD1	TRBV29-1	NA	TRBJ2-5	CSVVPDRVETQYF	TGCAGCGTTGTCCCGGACAGGGTAGAGACCCAGTACTTC
TRBD1	TRBV30	few	TRBJ1-1	CAWSGGQVERPEAFF	TGTGCCTGGAGTGGCGGACAGGTGGAGAGGCCTGAAGCTTTCTTT
NA	TRBV5-4	few	TRBJ2-3	CASSIPGTPGTDTQYF	TGTGCCAGCAGCATACCCGGGACACCGGGCACAGATACGCAGTATTTT
NA	TRBV18	few	TRBJ1-1	CASSPEVGGTEAFF	TGTGCCAGCTCCCCCGAGGTTGGCGGCACTGAAGCTTTCTTT
TRBD1	TRBV30	few	TRBJ1-5	CACRGPSNQPQHF	TGTGCCTGCAGGGGGCCGAGCAATCAGCCCCAGCATTTT
NA	TRBV7-2	few	TRBJ1-1	CASSPHQSGGREAFF	TGTGCCAGCAGTCCCCATCAGTCCGGGGGACGCGAAGCTTTCTTT
TRBD1	TRBV2	few	TRBJ2-7	CASSRDRVSEQYF	TGTGCCAGCAGCCGGGACAGGGTGAGCGAGCAGTACTTC
NA	TRBV9	NA	TRBJ2-6	CASSVQGPGANVLTF	TGTGCCAGCAGCGTACAGGGCCCTGGGGCCAACGTCCTGACTTTC
TRBD2	TRBV18	NA	TRBJ2-3	CASSPQGAGGTDTQYF	TGTGCCAGCTCACCCCAAGGGGCGGGGGGCACAGATACGCAGTATTTT
NA	TRBV6-5	few	TRBJ1-4	CASSQGHNEKLFF	TGTGCCAGCAGCCAGGGGCATAATGAAAAACTGTTTTTT
TRBD1	TRBV4-2	few	TRBJ1-2	CASSQDRGLNYGYTF	TGTGCCAGCAGCCAAGACAGGGGGCTCAACTATGGCTACACCTTC
NA	TRBV5-1	few	TRBJ1-1	CASSLMGVGTEAFF	TGCGCCAGCAGCTTGATGGGCGTCGGCACTGAAGCTTTCTTT
TRBD1	TRBV5-1	NA	TRBJ2-2	CASSLTGGLTGELFF	TGCGCCAGCAGCTTGACAGGGGGCCTCACCGGGGAGCTGTTTTTT
TRBD1	TRBV7-2	few	TRBJ1-5	CASSYGTGANQPQHF	TGTGCCAGCAGTTATGGGACAGGGGCTAATCAGCCCCAGCATTTT
TRBD2	TRBV7-2	NA	TRBJ2-3	CASSFSGTSGGSTDTQYF	TGTGCCAGCAGCTTTTCCGGGACTAGCGGGGGGAGCACAGATACGCAGTATTTT
TRBD2	TRBV29-1	many	TRBJ2-5	CSVALWEGETQYF	TGCAGCGTTGCGCTGTGGGAGGGGGAGACCCAGTACTTC
TRBD1	TRBV15	NA	TRBJ1-1	CATSRTGEGTEAFF	TGTGCCACCAGCAGAACAGGGGAAGGGACTGAAGCTTTCTTT
NA	TRBV27	few	TRBJ2-7	CASSSTRGGNEQYF	TGTGCCAGCAGTTCGACGAGGGGCGGGAACGAGCAGTACTTC
TRBD2	TRBV2	NA	TRBJ2-5	CASSRLAQETQYF	TGTGCCAGCAGCAGACTAGCGCAAGAGACCCAGTACTTC
TRBD1	TRBV7-3	few	TRBJ1-1	CASSSFHRGRTEAFF	TGTGCCAGCAGCTCATTCCACAGGGGACGCACTGAAGCTTTCTTT